This T cell receptor (beta chain) emerged from a study of cytomegalovirus exposure and HLA in healthy donors. Study-wide points: What a later analysis reportedly showed was that an Asian-associated ancestry cluster had fewer N-insertions than the approximately 700-donor mean. It was reported that TCR beta sequences correctly inferred the HLA-A and HLA-B alleles for most subjects.

Germline V gene sequence: CDR1 MNHEY, CDR2 SMNVEV (reference sequence). The CDR3 contains 13 residues. V lost 5 bases and J lost 5; bases outside the gene matches: 4. A remark on this clone: The antigen is undetermined.

Those who donated were healthy bone marrow donors. 60 Vbeta and 13 Jbeta primers were used in PCR. The repertoire was sequenced with immunoSEQ multiplex PCR; TCRdb's copy has only in-frame clones and lacks some. Of roughly 160,000 clones detected, roughly 80% appear once; the ten largest clones hold nearly 8.5%. The receptor was derived from a male donor in good health and CMV-seropositive. The chain is built from TRBV27 and TRBJ1-1; 8 bases are a match to TRBD1. Sequenced material: PBMCs. The CDR3 loop reads CASSRQGRTEAFF. The CDR3 nucleotides are TGTGCCAGCAGTCGACAGGGGAGAACTGAAGCTTTCTTT.